This record looks at one TCR beta chain sequence and its context. J lost 4 bases, V lost 5 bases, and 12 bases had no gene match. This CDR3 region has 17 residues. CDR1 is MNHEY and CDR2 is SMNVEV in the germline V gene (reference sequence). This sample was taken from a study of blood T cell repertoires in COVID-19. Study background: The samples span acute and convalescent COVID-19 from the United States, Italy and Spain. T cells, B-cell-depleted T cells, or PBMCs provided the cDNA or gDNA that served as material.

In the original processing: Estimates of nucleated cell counts were drawn from the amplification of reference gene primers. TCRdb's table, derived via immunoSEQ multiplex PCR, lists solely in-frame clones and lacks some. V and J calls and clone size are those listed in that table; D and trimming were worked out from the DNA. The sample carries some 350,000 clones, more than 70% recorded once. This clonotype was sampled from a woman between 65 and 79 years old with COVID-19, enrolled during active disease. The sequenced sample was peripheral blood. V gene TRBV27 combines with J gene TRBJ2-3, with 10 bases aligning to TRBD2. The CDR3 spells CASSPRRSSGGADTQYF. The DNA for the CDR3 is TGTGCCAGCAGTCCCCGCCGTTCCAGCGGGGGGGCAGATACGCAGTATTTT.